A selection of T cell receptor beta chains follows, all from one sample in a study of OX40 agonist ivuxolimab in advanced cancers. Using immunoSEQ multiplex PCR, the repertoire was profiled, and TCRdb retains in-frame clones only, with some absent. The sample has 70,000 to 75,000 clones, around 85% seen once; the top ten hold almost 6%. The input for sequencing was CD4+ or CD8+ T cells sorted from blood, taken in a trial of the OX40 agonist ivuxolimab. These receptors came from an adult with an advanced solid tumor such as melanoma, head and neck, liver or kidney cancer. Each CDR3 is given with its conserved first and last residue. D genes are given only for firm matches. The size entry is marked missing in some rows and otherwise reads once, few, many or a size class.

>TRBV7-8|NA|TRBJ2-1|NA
CASSLRGTRGNEQFF
TGTGCCAGCAGCCTCCGGGGAACGAGGGGCAATGAGCAGTTCTTC
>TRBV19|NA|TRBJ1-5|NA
CASSLRQGSNQPQHF
TGTGCCAGTAGTTTGCGGCAGGGTTCGAATCAGCCCCAGCATTTT
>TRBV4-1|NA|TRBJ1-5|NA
CASRESNQPQHF
TGCGCCAGTCGCGAAAGCAATCAGCCCCAGCATTTT
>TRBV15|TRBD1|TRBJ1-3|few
CATSGGTGVYSGNTIYF
TGTGCCACCAGCGGCGGGACAGGGGTCTACTCTGGAAACACCATATATTTT
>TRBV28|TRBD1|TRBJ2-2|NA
CASSFKTGDLFF
TGTGCCAGCAGTTTTAAAACAGGGGATCTGTTTTTT
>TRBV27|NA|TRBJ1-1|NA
CASSRNPNTEAFF
TGTGCCAGCAGCCGAAACCCCAACACTGAAGCTTTCTTT
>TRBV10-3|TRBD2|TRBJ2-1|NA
CAISFPGTSGAMSSYNEQFF
TGTGCCATCAGTTTCCCCGGGACTAGCGGGGCCATGAGCTCCTACAATGAGCAGTTCTTC
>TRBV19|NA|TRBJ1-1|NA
CASSIPVEAFF
TGTGCCAGTAGTATTCCGGTCGAAGCTTTCTTT
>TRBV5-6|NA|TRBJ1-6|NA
CASSLYAVGDSPLHF
TGTGCCAGCAGCTTGTATGCAGTAGGGGATTCACCCCTCCACTTT
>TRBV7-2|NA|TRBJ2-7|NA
CASSYERVSYEQYF
TGTGCCAGCAGCTACGAGCGGGTCTCCTACGAGCAGTACTTC
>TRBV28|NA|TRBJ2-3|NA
CASSSSRGAHLRDTQYF
TGTGCCAGCAGTTCCTCCCGAGGGGCCCACCTTCGAGATACGCAGTATTTT
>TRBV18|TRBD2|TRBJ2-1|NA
CASSRGTSGPGGFNEQFF
TGTGCCAGCTCACGCGGGACTAGCGGGCCCGGCGGTTTCAATGAGCAGTTCTTC
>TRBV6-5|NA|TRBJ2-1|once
CASRVFGYNEQFF
TGTGCCAGCAGGGTATTCGGCTACAATGAGCAGTTCTTC
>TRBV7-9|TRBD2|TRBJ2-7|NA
CASKGTSGSYEQYF
TGTGCCAGCAAGGGGACTAGCGGGAGTTACGAGCAGTACTTC
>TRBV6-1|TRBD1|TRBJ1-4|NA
CASSERAGGATNEKLFF
TGTGCCAGCAGTGAACGGGCAGGGGGCGCAACTAATGAAAAACTGTTTTTT
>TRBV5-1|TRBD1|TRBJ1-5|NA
CASSERTGLGQPQHF
TGCGCCAGCAGCGAACGGACAGGGCTTGGTCAGCCCCAGCATTTT
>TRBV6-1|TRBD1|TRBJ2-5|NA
CASQMNVGQETQYF
TGTGCCAGCCAAATGAATGTGGGACAGGAGACCCAGTACTTC
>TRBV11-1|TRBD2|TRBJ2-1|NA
CASSPWTSGSNEQFF
TGTGCCAGCAGCCCCTGGACTAGCGGGAGTAATGAGCAGTTCTTC
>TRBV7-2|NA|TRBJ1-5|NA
CASSLASGTYQPQHF
TGTGCCAGCAGCTTAGCGTCAGGCACGTATCAGCCCCAGCATTTT
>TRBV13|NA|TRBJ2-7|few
CASSSNRRTNEQYF
TGTGCCAGCAGCTCAAACAGGAGAACTAACGAGCAGTACTTC
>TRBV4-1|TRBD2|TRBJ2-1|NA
CASSQDPGLAVRYNEQFF
TGCGCCAGCAGCCAAGATCCCGGACTAGCGGTACGATACAATGAGCAGTTCTTC
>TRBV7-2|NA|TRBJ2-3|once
CASSLAGLASTDTQYF
TGTGCCAGCAGCTTAGCAGGGCTAGCTAGCACAGATACGCAGTATTTT
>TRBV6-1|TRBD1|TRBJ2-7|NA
CASRGQGPYEQYF
TGTGCCAGCAGAGGACAGGGGCCCTACGAGCAGTACTTC
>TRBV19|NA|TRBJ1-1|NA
CASSRGGLLNTEAFF
TGTGCCAGTAGTAGGGGTGGGCTACTGAACACTGAAGCTTTCTTT
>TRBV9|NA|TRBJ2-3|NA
CASSVGITDTQYF
TGTGCCAGCAGCGTAGGGATAACAGATACGCAGTATTTT
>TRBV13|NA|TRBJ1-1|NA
CASSLARGDNTEAFF
TGTGCCAGCAGCTTAGCGCGAGGGGATAACACTGAAGCTTTCTTT
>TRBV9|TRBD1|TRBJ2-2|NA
CASSVTFGTGSGELFF
TGTGCCAGCAGCGTAACCTTTGGGACAGGGTCCGGGGAGCTGTTTTTT
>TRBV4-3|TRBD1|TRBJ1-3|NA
CASSQDPGQGPGNTIYF
TGCGCCAGCAGCCAAGATCCCGGACAGGGGCCTGGAAACACCATATATTTT
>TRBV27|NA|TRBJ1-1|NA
CASSLGLNTEAFF
TGTGCCAGCAGTTTAGGATTGAACACTGAAGCTTTCTTT
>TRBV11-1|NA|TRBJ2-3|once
CASSLGRLGGGTDTQYF
TGTGCCAGCAGCTTAGGTCGTTTAGGTGGTGGCACAGATACGCAGTATTTT
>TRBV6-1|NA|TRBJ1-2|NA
CASSESTGLDYGYTF
TGTGCCAGCAGTGAATCCACGGGATTGGACTATGGCTACACCTTC
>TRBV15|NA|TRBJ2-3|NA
CATSRARGTDTQYF
TGTGCCACCAGCAGAGCCAGGGGCACAGATACGCAGTATTTT
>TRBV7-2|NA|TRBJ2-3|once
CASSYSTDTQYF
TGTGCCAGCAGCTACAGCACAGATACGCAGTATTTT
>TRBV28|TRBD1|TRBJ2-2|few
CASSLGLGQSNTGELFF
TGTGCCAGCAGTTTAGGGTTGGGACAGTCGAACACCGGGGAGCTGTTTTTT
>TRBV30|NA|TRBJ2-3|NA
CAWSVRGRGPDTQYF
TGTGCCTGGAGTGTACGGGGCAGGGGACCAGATACGCAGTATTTT